One sample yielded the 13 T cell receptor beta chains listed below, sequenced in a study of early T cells in non-severe SARS-CoV-2 infection. TCRdb called the 5' RACE reads again in MiXCR, with one record for every CDR3 protein. Seen here are about 80,000 distinct CDR3 sequences, 10% to 15% observed once, and the top ten hold around 1.1%. What was sequenced was whole blood. These receptors were collected from an adult who was a healthcare worker with PCR-confirmed SARS-CoV-2 infection or an uninfected control (not recorded which).

This rearrangement joins TRBV12-3 or TRBV12-4 to TRBJ2-1; D not resolved. Trimming took off 7 bases at V and 5 bases at J, with 9 bases between the two ends. This CDR3 spans 12 amino acids. The CDR3 spells CASIGTDNEQFF. The CDR3 DNA sequence: TGTGCCAGCATAGGAACTGACAATGAGCAGTTCTTC.

The rearrangement joins TRBV5-1 to TRBJ2-3; D is perhaps TRBD2 (5 bases). V was cut by 4 bases and J by 4 bases, with 13 bases left in between. The germline V gene encodes CDR1 SGHRS and CDR2 YFSETQ. This CDR3 region has 14 residues. The CDR3 DNA reads as TGCGCCAGCAGCGGGCCCGGGGTGGCAGATACGCAGTATTTT. It specifies CASSGPGVADTQYF.

This clonotype was counted many times. V usage is TRBV7-9 and J usage is TRBJ2-3, with D hard to call. Germline CDR1 is SEHNR and CDR2 is FQNEAQ (reference sequence). Trimming stripped 2 bases from V and 2 bases from J, with 8 bases between. The length of the CDR3 is 14 residues. In nucleotides, the CDR3 is TGTGCCAGCAGCTTATATAGCCACACAGATACGCAGTATTTT. Translation gives CASSLYSHTDTQYF.

This clonotype was seen repeatedly, ten times or more. CDR3 residues: CSVPTPTGNTEAFF. CDR3 sequence (DNA): TGCAGCGTTCCAACCCCGACAGGGAACACTGAAGCTTTCTTT. The chain has TRBV29-1 and TRBJ1-1, with a tentative D call TRBD1 (6 bases). CDR3 length equals 14 residues. The V gene lost 5 bases and the J gene lost 1 base, with 14 bases spanning the gap. Germline lookup yields CDR1 SQVTM and CDR2 ANQGSEA.

This clonotype appeared many times. The rearrangement links TRBV7-9 to TRBJ2-1, with 7 bases identical to TRBD1. After removal of 8 bases from V and 0 bases from J, the junction contained 4 bases not matched to a gene. This CDR3 is built from 14 residues. CDR1 SEHNR and CDR2 FQNEAQ come from the germline V gene (reference sequence). The CDR3 spells CASGQDLSYNEQFF. The CDR3, as DNA: TGTGCCAGCGGACAGGACCTCTCCTACAATGAGCAGTTCTTC.

The chain joins TRBV6-2 or TRBV6-3 to TRBJ1-2, with D perhaps TRBD1 (5 bases). Germline loops: CDR1 MNHEY, CDR2 SVGEGT. The ends were cut back, 5 bases at V and 8 bases at J, with 27 bases in the middle. The CDR3 is 17 residues long. The chain's CDR3 is CASSPSDSLALERGYTF. The CDR3 DNA sequence: TGTGCCAGCAGTCCTTCCGACAGCCTAGCCCTCGAGAGGGGCTACACCTTC.

This clonotype was counted only a few times. This chain uses TRBV5-1 with TRBJ2-7; TRBD2 agrees at 8 bases. CDR1 is SGHRS, CDR2 YFSETQ, per germline. This CDR3 is built from 15 residues. The V segment lost 1 base and the J segment 4 bases; nucleotides outside the gene matches: 7. CDR3 in amino acids: CASSLKAGALYEQYF. The CDR3 DNA reads as TGCGCCAGCAGCTTGAAAGCGGGAGCGCTGTACGAGCAGTACTTC.

This clonotype was found a few times. This sequence joins TRBV30 and TRBJ2-2; no clear D gene. Per the germline V gene, CDR1 is GTSNPN and CDR2 is SVGIG (reference sequence). This CDR3 has 13 residues. V lost 1 base to trimming and J lost 2 bases, with 5 bases between them. Here the CDR3 reads CAWSAFNTGELFF. The CDR3 region has the DNA TGTGCCTGGAGTGCCTTCAACACCGGGGAGCTGTTTTTT.

The genes are TRBV10-2 and TRBJ2-7; D not resolved. CDR3 size: 13 residues. CDR1 is WSHSY and CDR2 is SAAADI in the germline V gene. The V end was cut by 3 bases, the J end by 3 bases, with 9 bases between. The CDR3 region has the DNA TGCGCCAGCAGTGAAGTCGGCCACTACGAGCAGTACTTC. Translated: CASSEVGHYEQYF.

There are many counts of this clonotype. This chain uses TRBV5-1 with TRBJ1-4; the match to TRBD1 covers 9 bases. The CDR3 totals 14 residues. Germline CDR1 and CDR2: SGHRS and YFSETQ. V lost 5 bases and J lost 8; bases outside the gene matches: 7. The CDR3 spells CASRTGTGSEKLFF. CDR3 nucleotide sequence: TGCGCCAGCAGAACCGGGACAGGGAGCGAAAAACTGTTTTTT.

This chain uses TRBV7-2 with TRBJ2-5, with 8 bases identical to TRBD1. This CDR3 has 14 amino acids. Trimming at V came to 1 base and at J to 2 bases, leaving 0 bases not matched to a gene. The germline CDR1 and CDR2 sequences are SGHTA and FQGNSA. The CDR3 sequence is CASSLDRGQETQYF. CDR3 coding DNA: TGTGCCAGCAGCTTAGACAGGGGGCAAGAGACCCAGTACTTC.

This clonotype was counted ten times or more. The chain carries TRBV28 and TRBJ1-2; 8 bases agree with TRBD1. J was trimmed by 1 base and V by 9 bases; bases with no gene match: 10. In germline, CDR1 is MDHEN, CDR2 SYDVKM. The CDR3 contains 15 residues. Here the CDR3 DNA reads TGTGCCAGTTACTTCCAGGGGGCACGTAACTATGGCTACACCTTC. This gives the protein CASYFQGARNYGYTF.

This CDR3 reads CASSNRQTNYGYTF. The DNA of the CDR3 is TGTGCCAGCAGCAATCGCCAGACTAACTATGGCTACACCTTC. This sequence joins TRBV21-1 and TRBJ1-2. TRBV21-1 is annotated as a pseudogene. This CDR3 is 14 amino acids long.